The 3 T cell receptor beta chains given below trace back to one sample, sequenced in a study of T-cell reconstitution after alpha-beta-depleted transplantation in children. During its preparation, the TCRbeta library received unique molecular identifiers. TCRdb re-called the PCR reads through MiXCR, storing one row per CDR3 protein. The sample carries 490,000 or so distinct CDR3 sequences, under 12% recorded once. The sample here was PBMCs, taken before TCRalphabeta/CD19-depleted stem cell transplant. These receptors originate from a child under 10 years old with inherited bone marrow failure, due to receive a stem cell transplant.

This clonotype was found a few times. The V gene is TRBV19, the J gene TRBJ1-1; a weak D match, TRBD1 (5 bases). V lost 9 bases and J 5 bases, leaving 19 bases between the germline ends. This CDR3 spans 14 amino acids. Germline loops: CDR1 LNHDA, CDR2 SQIVND (reference sequence). CDR3 region: CASQREGLWTEAFF. In DNA form, the CDR3 reads TGTGCCAGCCAACGGGAGGGGTTGTGGACTGAAGCTTTCTTT. The full variable domain, rest sourced from reference TRBV19 and TRBJ1-1, is DGGITQSPKYLFRKEGQNVTLSCEQNLNHDAMYWYRQDPGQGLRLIYYSQIVNDFQKGDIAEGYSVSREKKESFPLTVTSAQKNPTAFYLCASQREGLWTEAFFGQGTRLTVV.

The V gene is TRBV19, the J gene TRBJ1-2; tentative D call: TRBD1 (5 bases). Trimming took 9 bases from V and 13 from J, leaving 24 bases between them. The length of the CDR3 is 13 residues. Germline V CDR1 and CDR2: LNHDA, SQIVND (reference sequence). As DNA, the CDR3 is TGTGCCAGCACAAAAAACGAGGGGCAGGTAATCACCTTC. Its translation is CASTKNEGQVITF.

This clonotype was recorded at least ten times. The genes are TRBV2 and TRBJ2-1; 10 bases are a match to TRBD2. Germline V gives CDR1 SNHLY, CDR2 FYNNEI. The CDR3 is 15 residues long. Trimming at V came to 6 bases and at J to 6 bases, leaving 8 bases not matched to a gene. The CDR3 loop is CASRKSAGGVNEQFF. DNA for the CDR3: TGTGCCAGCAGGAAGTCAGCGGGAGGGGTCAATGAGCAGTTCTTC.